This T cell receptor beta chain derives from a study of T cell repertoires in cytomegalovirus infection. Across the study: Public signatures in TCR beta pointed to CMV infection and matching HLA type.

Each CDR3 protein gets one entry after TCRdb re-called the reads with MiXCR. The sample lists approximately 320,000 distinct CDR3 sequences; more than 8% were seen once. A note on this clonotype: The antigen is undetermined.

Germline V gene data show CDR1 as SQVTM and CDR2 as ANQGSEA. V lost 8 bases to trimming and J lost 2 bases, with 20 bases between them. This CDR3 contains 15 residues. Study-wide findings and caveats: CMV-specific HLA-C-restricted TCR beta clonotypes dominated the ex vivo response.

The clonotype comes from a human donor in good health (CMV status not recorded). Some clones in this sample may be carry-over from other donors' samples. The specimen sequenced was PBMCs. The chain employs TRBV29-1 and TRBJ2-3; a weak D match, TRBD2 (5 bases). The CDR3 here is CSSGEGRIFTDTQYF. The CDR3 region has the DNA TGCAGCTCCGGAGAGGGCAGAATATTCACAGATACGCAGTATTTT.